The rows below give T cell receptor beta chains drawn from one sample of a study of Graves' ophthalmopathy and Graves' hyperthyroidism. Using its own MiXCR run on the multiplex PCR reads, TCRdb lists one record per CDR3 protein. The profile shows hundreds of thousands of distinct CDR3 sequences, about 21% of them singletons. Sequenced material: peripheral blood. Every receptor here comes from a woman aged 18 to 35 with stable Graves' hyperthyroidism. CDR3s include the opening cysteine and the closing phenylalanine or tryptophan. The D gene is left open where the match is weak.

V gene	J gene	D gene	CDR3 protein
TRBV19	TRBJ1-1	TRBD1	CASSPVTGGMNTEAFF
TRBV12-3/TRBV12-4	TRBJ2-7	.	CASTPGRLSYEQYF
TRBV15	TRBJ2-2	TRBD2	CATSRGLAGGPTGELFF
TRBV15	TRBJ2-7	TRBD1	CATSRFRDSSYEQYF
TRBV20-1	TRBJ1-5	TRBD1	CSASRDRGPDQPQHF
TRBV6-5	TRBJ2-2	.	CASQDSAPGELFF
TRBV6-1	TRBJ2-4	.	CASTRRGAGAKNIQYF
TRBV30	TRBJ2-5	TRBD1	CACQGQAPETQYF
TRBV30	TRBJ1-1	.	CVIFMAESNTEAFF
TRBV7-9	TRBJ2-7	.	CASTPFGAIEQYF
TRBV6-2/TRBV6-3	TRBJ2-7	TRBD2	CASSYSITGAGTMTQYF
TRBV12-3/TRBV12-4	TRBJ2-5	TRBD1	CASTTGGDETQYF
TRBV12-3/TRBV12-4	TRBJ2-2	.	CASSLANGAGELFF
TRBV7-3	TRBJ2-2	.	CASSPVDTGELFF
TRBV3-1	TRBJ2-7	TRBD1	CASSQRGRGSYEQYF